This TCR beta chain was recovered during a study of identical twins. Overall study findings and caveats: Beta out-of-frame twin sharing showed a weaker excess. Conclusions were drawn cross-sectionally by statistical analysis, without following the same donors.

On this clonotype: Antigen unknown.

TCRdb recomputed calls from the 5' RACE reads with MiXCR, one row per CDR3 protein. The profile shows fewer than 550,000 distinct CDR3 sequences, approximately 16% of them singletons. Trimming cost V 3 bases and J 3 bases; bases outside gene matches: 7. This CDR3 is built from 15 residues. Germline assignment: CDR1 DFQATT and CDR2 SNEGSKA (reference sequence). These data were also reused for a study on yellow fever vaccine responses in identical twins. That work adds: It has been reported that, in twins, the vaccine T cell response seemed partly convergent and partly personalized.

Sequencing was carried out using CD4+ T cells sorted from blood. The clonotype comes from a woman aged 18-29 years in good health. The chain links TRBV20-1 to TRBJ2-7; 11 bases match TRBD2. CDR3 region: CSASATGLADYEQYF. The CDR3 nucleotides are TGCAGTGCTAGCGCCACGGGACTAGCGGACTACGAGCAGTACTTC.